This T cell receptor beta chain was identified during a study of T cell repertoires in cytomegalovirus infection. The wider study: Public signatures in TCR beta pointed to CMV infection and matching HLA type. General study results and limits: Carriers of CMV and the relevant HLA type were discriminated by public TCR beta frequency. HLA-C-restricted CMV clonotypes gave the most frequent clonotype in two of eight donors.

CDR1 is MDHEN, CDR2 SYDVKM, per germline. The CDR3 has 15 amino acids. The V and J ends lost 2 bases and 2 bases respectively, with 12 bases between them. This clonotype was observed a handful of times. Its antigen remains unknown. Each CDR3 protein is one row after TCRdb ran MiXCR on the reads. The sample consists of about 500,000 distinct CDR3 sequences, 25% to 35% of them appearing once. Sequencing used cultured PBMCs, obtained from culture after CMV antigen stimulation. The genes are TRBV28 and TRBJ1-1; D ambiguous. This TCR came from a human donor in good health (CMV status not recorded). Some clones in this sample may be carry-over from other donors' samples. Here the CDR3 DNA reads TGTGCCAGCAGTTTAGGACTCTTCTTTAACACTGAAGCTTTCTTT. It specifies CASSLGLFFNTEAFF.